One and the same sample provided the 11 T cell receptor beta chains below, sequenced in a study of cytotoxic CD8 clonotypes in ibrutinib-treated CLL. Sequencing used immunoSEQ multiplex PCR; TCRdb keeps in-frame clones, though not all of them. Altogether under 300,000 clones are present, roughly four fifths being singletons, with the ten largest covering about 5.7%. This specimen was PBMCs, taken at disease progression, from a patient treated with ibrutinib. The source of these receptors is a human donor with chronic lymphocytic leukemia.

V and J are TRBV5-4 and TRBJ2-7; tentatively, D is TRBD1 (6 bases). The CDR3 spans 15 residues. Trimming cost V 0 bases and J 3 bases, with 13 bases left between them. Germline-derived CDR1 and CDR2 are SGHNT and YYREEE (reference sequence). This chain's CDR3 is CASSLAAQGRYEQYF. CDR3 DNA: TGTGCCAGCAGCTTGGCCGCACAGGGTCGCTACGAGCAGTACTTC.

The chain carries TRBV19 and TRBJ2-2, with TRBD2 matching over 9 bases. In germline, CDR1 is LNHDA, CDR2 SQIVND (reference sequence). The CDR3 loop spans 14 amino acids. V lost 8 bases to trimming and J lost 7 bases; unmatched junction nucleotides: 8. The DNA for the CDR3 is TGTGCCAGTCGTTTAGCGGGAGTAGGCGGGGAGCTGTTTTTT. It translates to CASRLAGVGGELFF.

The CDR3 DNA is TGCGCCAGCAGCCAAGACCCGAGGGGCGGGAGGGCCACGGATGAGCAGTTCTTC. Its protein product is CASSQDPRGGRATDEQFF. The V and J genes are TRBV4-3 and TRBJ2-1, with 9 bases fitting TRBD2. Trimming cost V 0 bases and J 8 bases; bases outside gene matches: 14. CDR1 LGHNA and CDR2 YSLEER come from the germline V gene. CDR3 length equals 18 residues.

This clone was counted only a few times. The chain has TRBV6-1 and TRBJ1-6; no definite D call. The germline V and J ends were trimmed by 0 bases and 11 bases, with 5 bases remaining between them. Germline-derived CDR1 and CDR2 are MNHNS and SASEGT. This CDR3 is 12 amino acids long. This CDR3 is CASSEAKAPLHF. The CDR3 DNA follows: TGTGCCAGCAGTGAAGCGAAAGCACCCCTCCACTTT.

This sequence joins TRBV9 and TRBJ2-3; D not certain. The V and J ends lost 4 bases and 4 bases respectively, with 13 bases between them. Germline V gene sequence: CDR1 SGDLS, CDR2 YYNGEE. This CDR3 spans 14 amino acids. The CDR3 sequence: CASSHSASADTQYF. The CDR3 region has the DNA TGTGCCAGCAGCCACAGTGCGAGCGCAGATACGCAGTATTTT.

The sample holds a few counts of this clone. The chain couples TRBV27 to TRBJ2-7; 10 nucleotides line up with TRBD1. The junction had 2 bases not matched to a gene; V was cut back by 5 bases and J by 4 bases. CDR1 is MNHEY, CDR2 SMNVEV, per germline (reference sequence). This CDR3 is 13 amino acids long. The CDR3: CASSDRGPYEQYF. In DNA form, the CDR3 reads TGTGCCAGCAGTGACAGGGGGCCTTACGAGCAGTACTTC.

The chain couples TRBV5-1 to TRBJ2-1; D gene uncertain. V shed 2 bases and J shed 10 bases, with 10 bases lying between them. Germline V lookup: CDR1 SGHRS, CDR2 YFSETQ. CDR3 length: 12 residues. This chain's CDR3 is CASSFGPLEQFF. CDR3 coding DNA: TGCGCCAGCAGCTTCGGGCCGTTGGAGCAGTTCTTC.

As for this clone: Additional DNA sequences in this sample encode the identical CDR3. The chain joins TRBV6-5 to TRBJ2-7; tentative D call: TRBD2 (6 bases). Germline V gene sequence: CDR1 MNHEY, CDR2 SVGAGI. The CDR3 has 12 residues. The germline V and J ends were trimmed by 8 bases and 4 bases, with 12 bases remaining between them. DNA for the CDR3: TGTGCCAGCTCCCGGGGAGGATACGAGCAGTACTTC. It translates to CASSRGGYEQYF.

The rearrangement joins TRBV2 to TRBJ2-5; the D gene is possibly TRBD2 (5 bases). The J call may be incorrect, as the DNA end agrees better with TRBJ2-7. Germline V gives CDR1 SNHLY, CDR2 FYNNEI. The CDR3 totals 12 residues. The CDR3 spells CASIGSSYEQYF. The CDR3, as DNA: TGTGCCAGCATTGGGAGCTCCTACGAGCAGTACTTC.

The V gene is TRBV7-2, the J gene TRBJ2-7; no clear D gene. V was shortened by 3 bases and J by 6 bases, with 9 bases between the two germline ends. The CDR3 consists of 12 residues. Germline V gene data show CDR1 as SGHTA and CDR2 as FQGNSA. The chain's CDR3 is CASSFMGGEQYF. CDR3 in DNA: TGTGCCAGCAGCTTTATGGGCGGCGAGCAGTACTTC.

The rearrangement joins TRBV6-6 to TRBJ2-1; either TRBD1 or TRBD2 may supply D (5 bases each). This CDR3 contains 15 residues. CDR1 is MNHNY, CDR2 SVGAGI, per germline (reference sequence). Deletions cut 5 bases from V and 0 bases from J, with 11 bases between. CDR3 in amino acids: CASSLGAISYNEQFF. The DNA of the CDR3 is TGTGCCAGCAGTCTCGGGGCCATCTCCTACAATGAGCAGTTCTTC.